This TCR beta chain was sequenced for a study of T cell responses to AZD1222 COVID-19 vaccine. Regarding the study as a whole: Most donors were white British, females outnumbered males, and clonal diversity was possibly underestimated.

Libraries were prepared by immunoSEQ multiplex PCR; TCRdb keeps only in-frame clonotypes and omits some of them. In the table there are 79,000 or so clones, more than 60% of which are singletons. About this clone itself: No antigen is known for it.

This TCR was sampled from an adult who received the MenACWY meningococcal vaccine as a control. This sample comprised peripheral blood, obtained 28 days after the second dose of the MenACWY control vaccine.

The CDR3 protein is CSSGEETQYF. In nucleotides, the CDR3 is TGCAGTAGCGGGGAAGAGACCCAGTACTTC. This chain joins TRBV20-1 and TRBJ2-5; 7 positions match TRBD2. Per germline, CDR1 DFQATT and CDR2 SNEGSKA (reference sequence). With 8 bases clipped from V and 3 bases from J, the junction kept 0 bases outside the gene matches. The CDR3 covers 10 residues.